One sample yielded the 9 T cell receptor beta chains listed below, sequenced in a study of identical twins (dated by TCRdb to about 2016). Library prep was done by 5' RACE. Sequenced on an Illumina HiSeq 2000. TCRdb reanalyzed the raw reads on its own, using fastp at Q25 for trimming and MiXCR for clone calling, and kept in-frame beta chains. For every CDR3 protein sequence, its rows merge into one entry that carries the most common genes and DNA. The table for this sample lists a few hundred thousand distinct CDR3 sequences; 8.5% to 10% of them were counted only once. About 8.1% of the sample is in the top ten clones. The sample was naive T cells sorted from blood. Per the publication, the cell subset or site label means: cells isolated with a human naive T-cell isolation kit. These receptors all stem from a woman between 50 and 59 years old in good health.

This clonotype was picked up a small number of times. This rearrangement joins TRBV20-1 to TRBJ2-1, with D possibly called TRBD1 or TRBD2 (5 bases each). CDR3 length equals 14 residues. V was shortened by 5 bases and J by 0 bases, with 11 bases between the two germline ends. Germline V gene data show CDR1 as DFQATT and CDR2 as SNEGSKA (reference sequence). The CDR3 is CSAPEGSSYNEQFF. The CDR3 nucleotides read TGCAGTGCTCCCGAGGGGAGCTCCTACAATGAGCAGTTCTTC.

This chain joins TRBV6-2 or TRBV6-3 and TRBJ2-1; D gene unclear. CDR1 MNHEY and CDR2 SVGEGT come from the germline V gene. The V end lost 7 bases, the J end lost 7 bases, and 8 bases lay between the germline ends. CDR3 length equals 11 residues. CDR3 loop: CASTEGNEQFF. The CDR3 region has the DNA TGTGCCAGCACAGAAGGGAATGAGCAGTTCTTC.

This clonotype was detected only a few times. The chain is built from TRBV7-8 and TRBJ2-1; the D gene is possibly TRBD1 (5 bases). The ends were cut back, 2 bases at V and 6 bases at J, with 11 bases in the middle. The CDR3 loop spans 14 amino acids. Germline CDR1 is SGHVS and CDR2 is FQNEAQ. In DNA, the CDR3 is TGTGCCAGCAGCTTACTGTCAGGGCCCAATGAGCAGTTCTTC. Protein: CASSLLSGPNEQFF.

This clonotype came up a few times. This chain connects TRBV20-1 to TRBJ2-5, with D perhaps matching TRBD2 (6 bases). The CDR3 sequence is 15 residues long. Germline CDR1 reads DFQATT; CDR2 reads SNEGSKA (reference sequence). Deletions cut 5 bases from V and 2 bases from J, with 18 bases between. The CDR3 region has the DNA TGCAGTGCTGGGGCCCTTTTAGCGGAGCAAGAGACCCAGTACTTC. Translation gives CSAGALLAEQETQYF.

The gene calls are TRBV5-1 and TRBJ1-1; D may be TRBD1 (5 bases). Germline V gene data show CDR1 as SGHRS and CDR2 as YFSETQ. This CDR3 is 12 amino acids long. Deletions cut 4 bases from V and 11 bases from J, with 15 bases between. The CDR3 sequence is CASSTPGTGAFF. The DNA for the CDR3 is TGCGCCAGCAGCACCCCCGGGACTGGGGCTTTCTTT.

This clonotype has a handful of counts. The chain has TRBV4-1 and TRBJ2-1; no reliable D call. This CDR3 region has 14 residues. V lost 1 base to trimming and J lost 3 bases, with 7 bases between them. From germline, CDR1 is MGHRA and CDR2 YSYEKL. The CDR3 sequence is CASSQASDYNEQFF. In DNA, the CDR3 is TGCGCCAGCAGCCAAGCCTCGGACTACAATGAGCAGTTCTTC.

This clonotype came up a few times. The V gene is TRBV29-1, the J gene TRBJ1-2; tentatively, D is TRBD1 (5 bases). With 6 bases removed from V and 8 bases from J, the gap between germline ends came to 25 bases. CDR3 size: 15 residues. CDR1 SQVTM and CDR2 ANQGSEA come from the germline V gene. This CDR3 is CSVDPAMGTSLGYTF. DNA of the CDR3: TGCAGCGTCGACCCGGCTATGGGGACCTCCTTGGGCTACACCTTC.

V usage is TRBV7-4 and J usage is TRBJ2-5; tentatively, D is TRBD1 or TRBD2 (6 bases each). This CDR3 region has 13 residues. V gave up 9 bases and J gave up 5 bases, with 16 bases separating them. CDR1 SGHVT and CDR2 SQSDAQ come from the germline V gene. CDR3 protein: CARTGGCLETQYF. CDR3 DNA: TGTGCCAGGACCGGGGGCTGTCTGGAGACCCAGTACTTC.

Ten or more counts support this clonotype. The rearrangement joins TRBV5-6 to TRBJ2-6; D is unresolved. The CDR3 consists of 16 residues. Trimming shortened V by 0 bases and J by 2 bases, and 9 bases separated the two germline ends. The germline V gene encodes CDR1 SGHDT and CDR2 YYEEEE. The CDR3 region is CASSLDVRAGANVLTF. In nucleotides, the CDR3 is TGTGCCAGCAGCTTGGACGTCCGGGCTGGGGCCAACGTCCTGACTTTC.